A selection of T cell receptor beta chains follows, all from one sample in a study of T cells after yellow fever vaccination. TCRdb processed the 5' RACE reads anew with MiXCR; each CDR3 protein has one entry. The data show 400,000 or so distinct CDR3 sequences, around 19% seen once. This specimen was PBMCs, taken before the yellow fever booster vaccination. Receptors were obtained from a man aged 18 to 29 who received the YFV17D yellow fever vaccine. Both conserved end residues are part of each CDR3. A D gene is named only where the DNA matches it firmly. Part of the rows lack a size; the others show once, few, many or a class for expanded clones.

j_gene: TRBJ1-1; abundance: NA; d_gene: NA; v_gene: TRBV7-8; CDR3nt: TGTGCCAGCAGCGGGGTACCGGGGACTGAAGCTTTCTTT; CDR3aa: CASSGVPGTEAFF
j_gene: TRBJ2-1; abundance: NA; d_gene: TRBD2; v_gene: TRBV20-1; CDR3nt: TGCAGTGCTAGAGATGTCGGGCGGCTAGCGGGGGTTTACAATGAGCAGTTCTTC; CDR3aa: CSARDVGRLAGVYNEQFF
j_gene: TRBJ1-2; abundance: NA; d_gene: TRBD1; v_gene: TRBV15; CDR3nt: TGTGCCACAACAGGGGGCCAATATGGCTACACCTTC; CDR3aa: CATTGGQYGYTF
j_gene: TRBJ1-5; abundance: NA; d_gene: NA; v_gene: TRBV19; CDR3nt: TGTGCCAGTAGCGATGATAGCAATCAGCCCCAGCATTTT; CDR3aa: CASSDDSNQPQHF
j_gene: TRBJ2-1; abundance: NA; d_gene: TRBD2; v_gene: TRBV20-1; CDR3nt: TGCAGTGCTAGAAGCGGGGGGCCGTGGAATGAGCAGTTCTTC; CDR3aa: CSARSGGPWNEQFF
j_gene: TRBJ2-5; abundance: few; d_gene: NA; v_gene: TRBV5-1; CDR3nt: TGCGCCAGCAGCTTGGGGGAACAGACCCAGTACTTC; CDR3aa: CASSLGEQTQYF
j_gene: TRBJ2-7; abundance: few; d_gene: NA; v_gene: TRBV4-1; CDR3nt: TGCGCCAGCAGCCAAGAACACAATGGGAACTCCTACGAGCAGTACTTC; CDR3aa: CASSQEHNGNSYEQYF
j_gene: TRBJ2-2; abundance: few; d_gene: TRBD2; v_gene: TRBV5-6; CDR3nt: TGTGCCAGCAGCCGACCCACTAGCGGCTTTACCGGGGAGCTGTTTTTT; CDR3aa: CASSRPTSGFTGELFF
j_gene: TRBJ2-5; abundance: many; d_gene: NA; v_gene: TRBV5-1; CDR3nt: TGCGCCAGCAGGGGGGAGACCCAGTACTTC; CDR3aa: CASRGETQYF
j_gene: TRBJ2-1; abundance: NA; d_gene: NA; v_gene: TRBV6-5; CDR3nt: TGTGCCAGCAGTTACCCGGGTCCCTACAATGAGCAGTTCTTC; CDR3aa: CASSYPGPYNEQFF
j_gene: TRBJ1-6; abundance: NA; d_gene: TRBD1; v_gene: TRBV5-1; CDR3nt: TGCGCCAGCAGCGAACAGGGGGTTTTAGTTTCACCCCTCCACTTT; CDR3aa: CASSEQGVLVSPLHF
j_gene: TRBJ1-4; abundance: NA; d_gene: NA; v_gene: TRBV9; CDR3nt: TGTGCCAGCAGCGTTTCGTGGAGGCCCGAAAAACTGTTTTTT; CDR3aa: CASSVSWRPEKLFF
j_gene: TRBJ2-1; abundance: many; d_gene: NA; v_gene: TRBV10-1; CDR3nt: TGCGCCAGCAGTGAAGGCGGGGAAGCCTACAATGAGCAGTTCTTC; CDR3aa: CASSEGGEAYNEQFF
j_gene: TRBJ2-5; abundance: NA; d_gene: TRBD1; v_gene: TRBV20-1; CDR3nt: TGCAGCCGTCTACCCCGGACAGGGGTATCGGAGACCCAGTACTTC; CDR3aa: CSRLPRTGVSETQYF
j_gene: TRBJ2-5; abundance: NA; d_gene: TRBD2; v_gene: TRBV7-7; CDR3nt: TGTGCTAGCAGCTTAGCGGGGACATACGAGACCCAGTACTTC; CDR3aa: CASSLAGTYETQYF
j_gene: TRBJ1-6; abundance: NA; d_gene: TRBD1; v_gene: TRBV4-1; CDR3nt: TGCGCCAGCAGCCAGGCCAGGACAGGGGGCCCCGCCCCTAATTCACCCCTCCACTTT; CDR3aa: CASSQARTGGPAPNSPLHF
j_gene: TRBJ2-2; abundance: NA; d_gene: TRBD1; v_gene: TRBV7-9; CDR3nt: TGTGCCAGCAGCCTACCACAGGGGGCGGTCACCGGGGAGCTGTTTTTT; CDR3aa: CASSLPQGAVTGELFF
j_gene: TRBJ1-3; abundance: few; d_gene: NA; v_gene: TRBV18; CDR3nt: TGTGCCAGCTCACCGACCGAGGGAAACACCATATATTTT; CDR3aa: CASSPTEGNTIYF
j_gene: TRBJ2-2; abundance: many; d_gene: NA; v_gene: TRBV12-3/TRBV12-4; CDR3nt: TGTGCCAGCAGTTTTTCCGGGGAGCTGTTTTTT; CDR3aa: CASSFSGELFF
j_gene: TRBJ2-7; abundance: few; d_gene: NA; v_gene: TRBV4-1; CDR3nt: TGCGCCAGCAGCCAAGGGACAGCGAGCTCCTACGAGCAGTACTTC; CDR3aa: CASSQGTASSYEQYF
j_gene: TRBJ2-7; abundance: NA; d_gene: TRBD2; v_gene: TRBV11-2; CDR3nt: TGTGCCAGCAGCTTACCCGGGGGGACGGTGACCTACGAGCAGTACTTC; CDR3aa: CASSLPGGTVTYEQYF
j_gene: TRBJ1-4; abundance: NA; d_gene: NA; v_gene: TRBV6-6; CDR3nt: TGTGCCAGCAGTCCGGGACCCCATGCAACTAATGAAAAACTGTTTTTT; CDR3aa: CASSPGPHATNEKLFF
j_gene: TRBJ2-1; abundance: many; d_gene: TRBD2; v_gene: TRBV5-6; CDR3nt: TGTGCCAGCAGCTTGGCTAGCGGGGTCTACAATGAGCAGTTCTTC; CDR3aa: CASSLASGVYNEQFF
j_gene: TRBJ2-5; abundance: NA; d_gene: NA; v_gene: TRBV6-5; CDR3nt: TGTGCCAGCAGAAATACAAGGAAAGAGACCCAGTACTTC; CDR3aa: CASRNTRKETQYF
j_gene: TRBJ2-7; abundance: few; d_gene: NA; v_gene: TRBV7-9; CDR3nt: TGTGCCAGCAGCTTTACCGGTTCCTACGAGCAGTACTTC; CDR3aa: CASSFTGSYEQYF
j_gene: TRBJ1-2; abundance: many; d_gene: NA; v_gene: TRBV12-3/TRBV12-4; CDR3nt: TGTGCCAGCAGTTTAATGGGATATGGCTACACCTTC; CDR3aa: CASSLMGYGYTF
j_gene: TRBJ2-2; abundance: NA; d_gene: NA; v_gene: TRBV15; CDR3nt: TGTGCCACCAGTTGGCTGGGGGAGCTGTTTTTT; CDR3aa: CATSWLGELFF
j_gene: TRBJ1-2; abundance: few; d_gene: NA; v_gene: TRBV27; CDR3nt: TGTGCCAGCAGACGGGACATCAACTATGGCTACACCTTC; CDR3aa: CASRRDINYGYTF
j_gene: TRBJ1-1; abundance: NA; d_gene: TRBD1; v_gene: TRBV28; CDR3nt: TGTGCCAGCAGTTTATCCCCCGGACAGGGGGCCGCTGAAGCTTTCTTT; CDR3aa: CASSLSPGQGAAEAFF
j_gene: TRBJ1-1; abundance: NA; d_gene: NA; v_gene: TRBV4-3; CDR3nt: TGCGCCAGCAGCCAAGATGGCGGCGTGGTTAGCACTGAAGCTTTCTTT; CDR3aa: CASSQDGGVVSTEAFF
j_gene: TRBJ1-6; abundance: many; d_gene: NA; v_gene: TRBV6-6; CDR3nt: TGTGCCAGCAGTTACGGGGAGGGTTCACCCCTCCACTTT; CDR3aa: CASSYGEGSPLHF
j_gene: TRBJ1-3; abundance: NA; d_gene: NA; v_gene: TRBV20-1; CDR3nt: TGCAGTGCTAGAAAGACAGGACTTTCTGGAAACACCATATATTTT; CDR3aa: CSARKTGLSGNTIYF
j_gene: TRBJ2-5; abundance: NA; d_gene: TRBD2; v_gene: TRBV14; CDR3nt: TGTGCCAGCAGCCGGACTAGCGGGGGCCCGACCCGGGGGACCCAGTACTTC; CDR3aa: CASSRTSGGPTRGTQYF
j_gene: TRBJ2-7; abundance: few; d_gene: NA; v_gene: TRBV11-2; CDR3nt: TGTGCCAGCAGCTTAGGGGAAATGGCCTACGAGCAGTACTTC; CDR3aa: CASSLGEMAYEQYF
j_gene: TRBJ2-1; abundance: NA; d_gene: TRBD2; v_gene: TRBV5-1; CDR3nt: TGCGCCAGCAGAACTAGCGGGGGGGCAAATGAGCAGTTCTTC; CDR3aa: CASRTSGGANEQFF
j_gene: TRBJ2-7; abundance: NA; d_gene: TRBD1; v_gene: TRBV5-1; CDR3nt: TGCGCCAGCAGCTTGGCTGACAGGGGCGACGAGCAGTACTTC; CDR3aa: CASSLADRGDEQYF
j_gene: TRBJ2-4; abundance: few; d_gene: NA; v_gene: TRBV15; CDR3nt: TGTGCCACCAGCGATTTAGCCAAAAACATTCAGTACTTC; CDR3aa: CATSDLAKNIQYF
j_gene: TRBJ2-7; abundance: NA; d_gene: TRBD1; v_gene: TRBV11-2; CDR3nt: TGTGCCAGCAGCTTAGTCCAGGGGGCGCGAGAGCAGTACTTC; CDR3aa: CASSLVQGAREQYF
j_gene: TRBJ1-5; abundance: many; d_gene: NA; v_gene: TRBV3-1; CDR3nt: TGTGCCAGCAGCCAAGATTTAGGGAGTCAGCCCCAGCATTTT; CDR3aa: CASSQDLGSQPQHF
j_gene: TRBJ2-1; abundance: few; d_gene: TRBD1; v_gene: TRBV10-3; CDR3nt: TGTGCCATCAGTGACGGACAGGGGTCCTCTTCCTACAATGAGCAGTTCTTC; CDR3aa: CAISDGQGSSSYNEQFF
j_gene: TRBJ2-3; abundance: few; d_gene: NA; v_gene: TRBV12-3/TRBV12-4; CDR3nt: TGTGCCAGCACCTTGACGGGGGTTCTAGATACGCAGTATTTT; CDR3aa: CASTLTGVLDTQYF
j_gene: TRBJ1-1; abundance: NA; d_gene: NA; v_gene: TRBV12-5; CDR3nt: TGTGCTAGTGGGAGACAGGCGAACACTGAAGCTTTCTTT; CDR3aa: CASGRQANTEAFF
j_gene: TRBJ1-5; abundance: NA; d_gene: NA; v_gene: TRBV5-5; CDR3nt: TGTGCCAGCAGCTTGGGGCCAGGGGTGGGTCAGCCCCAGCATTTT; CDR3aa: CASSLGPGVGQPQHF
j_gene: TRBJ2-3; abundance: many; d_gene: TRBD2; v_gene: TRBV20-1; CDR3nt: TGCAGTGCTAGAGATCGAACTAGCGGGGGATCCCAGAGTACAGATACGCAGTATTTT; CDR3aa: CSARDRTSGGSQSTDTQYF
j_gene: TRBJ2-7; abundance: NA; d_gene: TRBD2; v_gene: TRBV6-5; CDR3nt: TGTGCCAGCAATACAGCGGGGGTTCCCTACGAGCAGTACTTC; CDR3aa: CASNTAGVPYEQYF
j_gene: TRBJ1-2; abundance: NA; d_gene: NA; v_gene: TRBV20-1; CDR3nt: TGCAGTGCTAACCCCCTAGGGGGCTATGGCTACACCTTC; CDR3aa: CSANPLGGYGYTF
j_gene: TRBJ2-3; abundance: NA; d_gene: NA; v_gene: TRBV29-1; CDR3nt: TGCAGCATGTCTAGCACAGATACGCAGTATTTT; CDR3aa: CSMSSTDTQYF